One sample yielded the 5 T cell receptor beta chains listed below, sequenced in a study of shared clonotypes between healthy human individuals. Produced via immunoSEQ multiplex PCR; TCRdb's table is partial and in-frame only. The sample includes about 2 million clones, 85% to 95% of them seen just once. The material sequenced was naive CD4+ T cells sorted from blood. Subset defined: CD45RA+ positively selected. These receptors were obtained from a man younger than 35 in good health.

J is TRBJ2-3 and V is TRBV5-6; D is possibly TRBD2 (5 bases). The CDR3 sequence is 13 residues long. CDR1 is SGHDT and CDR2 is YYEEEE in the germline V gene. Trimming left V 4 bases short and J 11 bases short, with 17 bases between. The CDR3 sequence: CASSPWTPPGQYF. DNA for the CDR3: TGTGCCAGCAGCCCTTGGACTCCCCCGGGGCAGTATTTT.

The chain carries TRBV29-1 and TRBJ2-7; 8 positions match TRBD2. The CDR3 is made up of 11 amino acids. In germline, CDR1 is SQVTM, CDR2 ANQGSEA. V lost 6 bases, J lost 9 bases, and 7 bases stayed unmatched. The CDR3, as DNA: TGCAGCGTAGCGGGAGAAAGTTGGCAGTACTTC. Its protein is CSVAGESWQYF.

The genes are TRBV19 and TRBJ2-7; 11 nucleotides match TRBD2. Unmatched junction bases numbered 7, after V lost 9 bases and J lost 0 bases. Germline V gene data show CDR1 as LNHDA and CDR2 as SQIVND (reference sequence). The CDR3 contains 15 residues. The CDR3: CASSTTSGTSYEQYF. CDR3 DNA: TGTGCCAGCTCCACGACTAGCGGGACCTCCTACGAGCAGTACTTC. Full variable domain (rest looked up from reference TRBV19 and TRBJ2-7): DGGITQSPKYLFRKEGQNVTLSCEQNLNHDAMYWYRQDPGQGLRLIYYSQIVNDFQKGDIAEGYSVSREKKESFPLTVTSAQKNPTAFYLCASSTTSGTSYEQYFGPGTRLTVT.

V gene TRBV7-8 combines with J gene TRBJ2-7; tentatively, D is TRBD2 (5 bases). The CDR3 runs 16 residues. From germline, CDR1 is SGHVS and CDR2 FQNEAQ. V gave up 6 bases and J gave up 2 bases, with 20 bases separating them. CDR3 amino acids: CASRQKEPAETYEQYF. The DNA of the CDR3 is TGTGCCAGCAGGCAAAAAGAACCAGCGGAAACCTACGAGCAGTACTTC.

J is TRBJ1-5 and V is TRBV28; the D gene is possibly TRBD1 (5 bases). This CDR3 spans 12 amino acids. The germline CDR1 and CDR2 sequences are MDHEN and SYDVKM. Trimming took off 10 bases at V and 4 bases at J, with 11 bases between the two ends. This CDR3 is CATEGMNQPQHF. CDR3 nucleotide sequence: TGTGCCACGGAGGGGATGAATCAGCCCCAGCATTTT. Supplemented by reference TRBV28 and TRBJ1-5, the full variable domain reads DVKVTQSSRYLVKRTGEKVFLECVQDMDHENMFWYRQDPGLGLRLIYFSYDVKMKEKGDIPEGYSVSREKKERFSLILESASTNQTSMYLCATEGMNQPQHFGDGTRLSIL.